Shown below are 19 T cell receptor beta chains from a single sample sequenced in a study of T cell repertoires in cytomegalovirus infection (dated by TCRdb to 2018 to 2020). Sequencing instrument: Illumina HiSeq 1500. TCRdb reworked the public reads: Q25 trimming with fastp, MiXCR clone assembly, productive beta chains retained. Identical CDR3 proteins give one entry, which carries the most common genes and DNA. This sample lists roughly 250,000 distinct CDR3 sequences; about 12% were detected once. 1.6% of the sample goes to the ten largest clones. Material for sequencing was PBMCs. These receptors all stem from a human donor in good health (CMV status not recorded). Some clones in this sample may be carry-over from other donors' samples.

This clonotype was detected ten times or more. The chain links TRBV25-1 to TRBJ1-3; no clear D. This CDR3 has 14 amino acids. Trimming cost V 6 bases and J 3 bases, with 12 bases left between them. Germline V lookup: CDR1 MGHDK, CDR2 SYGVNS. CDR3 sequence reads: CASRSAEIGNTIYF. CDR3 DNA: TGTGCCAGCAGGTCCGCCGAGATTGGAAACACCATATATTTT.

Many counts were recorded for this clonotype. V and J are TRBV6-6 and TRBJ2-7, with D tentatively TRBD2 (5 bases). Germline CDR1 is MNHNY and CDR2 is SVGAGI (reference sequence). The V end lost 4 bases, the J end lost 3 bases, and 16 bases lay between the germline ends. The CDR3 has 15 residues. The CDR3 sequence is CASSSGIPGLYEQYF. The DNA of the CDR3 is TGTGCCAGCAGTTCCGGGATTCCGGGCCTCTACGAGCAGTACTTC.

The rearrangement links TRBV5-1 to TRBJ2-1; 7 bases map to TRBD2. This CDR3 has 17 residues. Germline V gene lookup returns CDR1 SGHRS and CDR2 YFSETQ. V was pared by 4 bases and J by 0 bases, with 10 bases of the junction left unmatched. The CDR3 spells CASSHTLGGSSYNEQFF. The CDR3 region has the DNA TGCGCCAGCAGCCACACCCTGGGGGGGAGCTCCTACAATGAGCAGTTCTTC.

This clonotype was detected many times. The rearrangement uses TRBV28 and TRBJ2-3; 13 bases are a match to TRBD2. CDR3 length: 18 amino acids. Looked up from germline, CDR1 is MDHEN and CDR2 is SYDVKM. J gave up 4 bases and V 4 bases, and 11 bases lay outside the gene matches. Here the CDR3 DNA reads TGTGCCAGCAGTTACCCTCGGACTAGCGGGAGTTTCGCAGATACGCAGTATTTT. It specifies CASSYPRTSGSFADTQYF.

This clonotype was counted ten times or more. The J gene is TRBJ1-3, the V gene TRBV6-5; D ambiguous. Trimming took 0 bases from V and 4 from J, leaving 13 bases between them. Germline V gives CDR1 MNHEY, CDR2 SVGAGI. The CDR3 has 16 residues. This CDR3 is CASSYSAGTAGNTIYF. The CDR3 DNA reads as TGTGCCAGCAGTTACTCCGCAGGTACAGCCGGAAACACCATATATTTT.

This chain links TRBV7-3 with TRBJ1-1, with 11 bases fitting TRBD1. Trimming removed 6 bases from V and 4 bases from J; junction bases left unmatched: 10. This CDR3 region has 16 residues. Germline-derived CDR1 and CDR2 are SGHTA and FQGTGA. CDR3 nucleotide sequence: TGTGCCAGCAGTTTGGACAGGGGGCGCGTGGGCACTGAAGCTTTCTTT. This encodes CASSLDRGRVGTEAFF. The entire variable domain, with the rest obtained from reference TRBV7-3 and TRBJ1-1, is as follows: GAGVSQTPSNKVTEKGKYVELRCDPISGHTALYWYRQSLGQGPEFLIYFQGTGAADDSGLPNDRFFAVRPEGSVSTLKIQRTERGDSAVYLCASSLDRGRVGTEAFFGQGTRLTVV.

The chain uses TRBV5-1 and TRBJ1-5; TRBD1 matches 12 bases. Trimming took 3 bases from V and 1 from J; bases not matched to a gene: 11. The V gene's germline CDR1 is SGHRS and CDR2 YFSETQ. The CDR3 has 19 amino acids. CDR3 coding DNA: TGCGCCAGCAGCTGCGACCCCGGGACAGGGGGCGCGAGCAATCAGCCCCAGCATTTT. This sequence encodes CASSCDPGTGGASNQPQHF.

At least ten counts were recorded for this clonotype. The V gene is TRBV12-3 or TRBV12-4, the J gene TRBJ2-3; 7 bases fit TRBD1. This CDR3 is 16 amino acids long. Trimming removed 7 bases from V and 0 bases from J; junction bases left unmatched: 10. Here the CDR3 reads CASTSRGGFSTDTQYF. CDR3 sequence (DNA): TGTGCCAGCACCTCCCGAGGGGGCTTTAGCACAGATACGCAGTATTTT.

In its sample, this clonotype was seen many times. The chain carries TRBV5-6 and TRBJ2-7; weak D call: TRBD1 (5 bases). Between the trimmed V and J ends, which lost 3 bases and 7 bases, there was a span of 17 bases. The CDR3 contains 14 residues. Per germline, CDR1 SGHDT and CDR2 YYEEEE. CDR3 residues: CASSSDIRLIEQYF. The CDR3 coding sequence is TGTGCCAGCAGCTCGGACATCCGGTTAATAGAGCAGTACTTC.

This clonotype was seen ten or more times. The gene calls are TRBV7-2 and TRBJ1-2; possible D gene TRBD1, 5 bases. Germline V gives CDR1 SGHTA, CDR2 FQGNSA. The CDR3 has 14 residues. Trimming removed 1 base from V and 4 bases from J, with 10 bases in between. DNA for the CDR3: TGTGCCAGCAGCTTAGGGGGGGGGATCTATGGCTACACCTTC. Encoded protein: CASSLGGGIYGYTF.

This clonotype was seen a few times. This chain links TRBV6-5 with TRBJ1-2; 7 bases align to TRBD1. The CDR3 length is 14 residues. V shed 6 bases, J shed 8 bases, and the junction held 12 bases outside the gene matches. Germline-derived CDR1 and CDR2 are MNHEY and SVGAGI. The CDR3 loop is CASRPTGRNRGYTF. The CDR3 bases are TGTGCCAGCAGACCGACAGGGCGTAATAGGGGCTACACCTTC.

The chain joins TRBV7-9 to TRBJ1-5; 10 positions agree with TRBD1. V shed 5 bases and J 6 bases; nucleotides not matched to a gene: 7. This CDR3 is built from 15 residues. Germline CDR1 SEHNR, CDR2 FQNEAQ (reference sequence). CDR3 in DNA: TGTGCCAGCAGCCGGGACAGGGGCCAAGGTCAGCCCCAGCATTTT. Its protein product is CASSRDRGQGQPQHF.

V and J are TRBV19 and TRBJ1-1; TRBD1 matches at 9 bases. Trimming cost V 7 bases and J 0 bases; bases outside gene matches: 6. Germline V gene data show CDR1 as LNHDA and CDR2 as SQIVND (reference sequence). The CDR3 sequence is 15 residues long. CDR3 residues: CASTLTGGMNTEAFF. The CDR3 DNA reads TGTGCCAGTACGTTAACAGGGGGCATGAACACTGAAGCTTTCTTT.

Note on this clonotype: A much bigger clone sits one base away, suggesting this may be a read error. This CDR3 is missing its conserved last phenylalanine or tryptophan, likely due to a read error. The V and J genes are TRBV7-9 and TRBJ1-2; weak D call: TRBD1 (5 bases). V was cut by 5 bases and J by 0 bases, with 22 bases left in between. Germline V CDR1 and CDR2: SEHNR, FQNEAQ (reference sequence). CDR3 size: 18 residues. The CDR3 loop reads CASSETHTAGLANYGYTL. The DNA for the CDR3 is TGTGCCAGCAGCGAAACTCATACAGCGGGGCTGGCTAACTATGGCTACACCTTA.

This clonotype was detected many times. The chain carries TRBV7-2 and TRBJ2-1; possibly TRBD1 or TRBD2 for D (7 bases each). Trimming took 4 bases from V and 4 from J, leaving 17 bases between them. This CDR3 comprises 16 residues. Per the germline V gene, CDR1 is SGHTA and CDR2 is FQGNSA. The CDR3 region has the DNA TGTGCCAGCAGCTCTCCTCCAGGGGGGGCTTACAATGAGCAGTTCTTC. Its protein is CASSSPPGGAYNEQFF.

This clonotype was seen ten or more times. The J gene is TRBJ2-2, the V gene TRBV10-3; D may be TRBD1 or TRBD2 (6 bases each). Trimming pared 0 bases from V and 5 bases from J, leaving 16 bases between. The CDR3 sequence is 17 residues long. Germline V gene sequence: CDR1 ENHRY, CDR2 SYGVKD. Here the CDR3 reads CAISESMRQGRTGELFF. CDR3 DNA: TGTGCCATCAGTGAGTCGATGCGGCAGGGGAGGACCGGGGAGCTGTTTTTT.

In its sample, this clonotype was seen many times. The chain joins TRBV19 to TRBJ2-6; D gene uncertain. Germline V CDR1 and CDR2: LNHDA, SQIVND (reference sequence). CDR3 size: 16 residues. Trimming pared 4 bases from V and 2 bases from J, leaving 12 bases between. CDR3 in DNA: TGTGCCAGTAGTACCGTCACTTGGACTGGGGCCAACGTCCTGACTTTC. This sequence encodes CASSTVTWTGANVLTF. Complete variable domain (other parts from reference TRBV19 and TRBJ2-6): DGGITQSPKYLFRKEGQNVTLSCEQNLNHDAMYWYRQDPGQGLRLIYYSQIVNDFQKGDIAEGYSVSREKKESFPLTVTSAQKNPTAFYLCASSTVTWTGANVLTFGAGSRLTVL.

V is TRBV2 and J is TRBJ2-3; no firm D call. Deletions cut 7 bases from V and 0 bases from J, with 11 bases between. The CDR3 runs 14 residues. Germline lookup yields CDR1 SNHLY and CDR2 FYNNEI. The CDR3 reads CASIPRSSTDTQYF. The DNA of the CDR3 is TGTGCCAGCATCCCCAGGTCTAGCACAGATACGCAGTATTTT.

This clonotype was picked up many times. The chain uses TRBV6-2 or TRBV6-3 and TRBJ2-7; the match to TRBD1 covers 7 bases. Germline CDR1 MNHEY, CDR2 SVGEGT. After removal of 5 bases from V and 2 bases from J, the junction contained 6 bases not matched to a gene. The CDR3 totals 14 residues. The CDR3 loop reads CASSTTGTPYEQYF. The CDR3 DNA reads as TGTGCCAGCAGTACGACAGGGACCCCCTACGAGCAGTACTTC.